This T cell receptor beta chain was captured in a study of blood T cell repertoires in COVID-19. Study in general: Sites in the United States, Italy and Spain provided acute and convalescent COVID-19 samples. T cells, B-cell-depleted T cells, or PBMCs provided the cDNA or gDNA that served as material.

Measured with immunoSEQ multiplex PCR; TCRdb has only the in-frame clones, and not every one. This table has 190,000 or so clones, approximately 87% appearing once. CDR1 is SGHNT, CDR2 YENEEA, per germline. The V end lost 0 bases, the J end lost 6 bases, and 11 bases lay between the germline ends. The CDR3 is 14 residues long. The V gene is TRBV11-3, the J gene TRBJ1-2; D may be TRBD1 (6 bases). Sequenced: peripheral blood. The clonotype was recovered from a woman in her 70s with acute or convalescent COVID-19. Written as DNA, the CDR3 is TGTGCCAGCAGCTTAGAGGGGGCGGTGAATGGCTACACCTTC. It specifies CASSLEGAVNGYTF.